These T cell receptor beta chains were read from a single sample in a study of CD8+ T cells in alopecia areata. The data were produced by immunoSEQ multiplex PCR, yet TCRdb's version contains in-frame clones alone and is incomplete. The sample holds about 190,000 clones, roughly three fifths seen once. This sample comprised CD4+ T cells sorted from blood, obtained at week 4, from a patient treated with tofacitinib. The receptors shown here come from a human donor with alopecia areata. Each CDR3 is given with its conserved first and last residue. A D gene is named only where the DNA matches it firmly. Some rows mark clone size as missing; the rest say once, few, many or name a class of expanded clone.

>TRBV25-1|-|-|TRBJ2-2
TGTGCCAGCAGTGAACCTAGCACCGGGGAGCTGTTTTTT
CASSEPSTGELFF
>TRBV14|-|-|TRBJ2-1
TGTGCCAGCAGCCAATCACGAGCGGGTTGGCAGTTCTTC
CASSQSRAGWQFF
>TRBV19|few|-|TRBJ2-7
TGTGCCAGTAGCGACGAGCAGTACTTC
CASSDEQYF
>TRBV29-1|few|-|TRBJ1-2
TGCAGCGTTTACGGCCCGTTGTATGGCTACACCTTC
CSVYGPLYGYTF
>TRBV29-1|-|-|TRBJ2-4
TGCAGCGGCGGACCAGGGAATCGGAACATTCAGTACTTC
CSGGPGNRNIQYF
>TRBV2|-|-|TRBJ2-1
TGTGCCAGCAGTCAGAGCTCCTACAATGAGCAGTTCTTC
CASSQSSYNEQFF
>TRBV4-2|-|-|TRBJ2-7
TGTGCCAGCAGCCAAGATTCGATGTCGGCGCAGTACTTC
CASSQDSMSAQYF
>TRBV5-1|-|TRBD1|TRBJ2-5
TGCGCCAGCAGCTCCGGGACAGCCAATGCCCAGTACTTC
CASSSGTANAQYF
>TRBV25-1|-|-|TRBJ2-3
TGTGCCAGCAGTGGCGGGAACCGGTTTGCAGATACGCAGTATTTT
CASSGGNRFADTQYF
>TRBV28|-|-|TRBJ2-4
TGTGCCAGCAGTTTGGGGACAATTTCGTACTTC
CASSLGTISYF
>TRBV28|-|TRBD1|TRBJ1-2
TGTGCCAGCAGCCTTGGGACAGAGTGGGGCTACACCTTC
CASSLGTEWGYTF
>TRBV29-1|few|-|TRBJ2-6
TGCAGCGTCGCGAGTTACTCTGGGGCCAACGTCCTGACTTTC
CSVASYSGANVLTF
>TRBV9|-|-|TRBJ2-2
TGTGCCAGCAGCGTACGAGCGGGTCCGAACACCGGGGAGCTGTTTTTT
CASSVRAGPNTGELFF
>TRBV29-1|few|TRBD1|TRBJ1-1
TGCAGCGCTTCTCGAGACAGGGTGGACACTGAAGCTTTCTTT
CSASRDRVDTEAFF
>TRBV13|-|TRBD2|TRBJ2-1
TGTGCCAGCAGCCCCCCCGGGACTAGCGTGGCGGGAGAGCAGTTCTTC
CASSPPGTSVAGEQFF
>TRBV30|-|TRBD1|TRBJ1-1
TGTGCCTGGAGTGTGAGGACAGGGGTTTCGGAGAAAGCTTTCTTT
CAWSVRTGVSEKAFF
>TRBV29-1|-|-|TRBJ1-5
TGCAGCGTACGAGATCAGCCCCAGCATTTT
CSVRDQPQHF
>TRBV6-5|-|TRBD2|TRBJ2-1
TGTGCCAGCAGTTCTGGGACTACCGAGCAGTTCTTC
CASSSGTTEQFF
>TRBV7-8|few|TRBD1|TRBJ2-1
TGTGCCAGCAACGACAGGGGGCTATACAATGAGCAGTTCTTC
CASNDRGLYNEQFF
>TRBV29-1|-|TRBD1|TRBJ2-4
TGCAGCGTGGCCGGGACAGTCAAAAACATTCAGTACTTC
CSVAGTVKNIQYF
>TRBV6-5|few|-|TRBJ1-2
TGTGCCAGCAGTTATCGGGAAATTAACTATGGCTACACCTTC
CASSYREINYGYTF
>TRBV28|-|TRBD2|TRBJ2-7
TGTGCCAGCAGTCCCAGAAAAGGGACTAGCGGACACCCCTACGAGCAGTACTTC
CASSPRKGTSGHPYEQYF
>TRBV29-1|-|-|TRBJ1-2
TGCAGCGGAGGGGGGCCCTATGGCTACACCTTC
CSGGGPYGYTF
>TRBV14|-|TRBD2|TRBJ2-5
TGTGCCAGCAGCCAAGTAACGACAGGGACTAGCGGGAGCCGGCAGACCCAGTACTTC
CASSQVTTGTSGSRQTQYF
>TRBV29-1|-|-|TRBJ2-7
TGCAGCGTTGAGGACGGCTCCTACGAGCAGTACTTC
CSVEDGSYEQYF
>TRBV6-1|-|TRBD1|TRBJ1-4
TGTGCCAGCAGTGAAACAGGGGTTAAAAATGAAAAACTGTTTTTT
CASSETGVKNEKLFF
>TRBV30|-|TRBD2|TRBJ2-3
TGTGCCTGGAGCGCCGGGGGGGATACGCAGTATTTT
CAWSAGGDTQYF
>TRBV9|-|-|TRBJ2-1
TGTGCCAGCAGCGTAGGTCGTAGGCAGTTCTTC
CASSVGRRQFF
>TRBV5-1|-|-|TRBJ2-6
TGCGCCAGCAGCTTGGCCGAGGGGATTGGCGGGGCCAACGTCCTGACTTTC
CASSLAEGIGGANVLTF
>TRBV5-1|-|-|TRBJ2-5
TGCGCCAGCAGCTTGGGTCGGGACACAGAGACCCAGTACTTC
CASSLGRDTETQYF
>TRBV15|-|TRBD2|TRBJ2-7
TGTGCCACCAGCAGAGATTCCCCTAGCGGGAGTTCCTACGAGCAGTACTTC
CATSRDSPSGSSYEQYF
>TRBV6-1|-|TRBD2|TRBJ2-1
TGTGCCAGCAGGGCCAGCGGGAGGTCCTACAATGAGCAGTTCTTC
CASRASGRSYNEQFF
>TRBV30|-|TRBD1|TRBJ1-4
TGTGCCTGGGCCCAGGGGGGCGGACTGTTTTTT
CAWAQGGGLFF
>TRBV27|few|-|TRBJ2-7
TGTGCCAGCGGTCGCGACAGTCCCTACGAGCAGTACTTC
CASGRDSPYEQYF
>TRBV27|once|TRBD2|TRBJ2-3
TGTGCCAGCAGTTCCCCCGGGACTAGCTCGCCAGATACGCAGTATTTT
CASSSPGTSSPDTQYF
>TRBV7-9|few|TRBD2|TRBJ2-5
TGTGCCAGCAGCTCCGGACTAGCGGGGCAAGAGACCCAGTACTTC
CASSSGLAGQETQYF
>TRBV7-9|few|-|TRBJ1-1
TGTGCCAGCAGCTGGCAAACAGCTGAAGCTTTCTTT
CASSWQTAEAFF
>TRBV7-7|-|-|TRBJ2-5
TGTGCCAGCAGCCCTATTCTCGGCACGCAAGAGACCCAGTACTTC
CASSPILGTQETQYF
>TRBV11-2|few|-|TRBJ2-1
TGTGCCAGCAGCTTAGGCGTTGAGCAGTTCTTC
CASSLGVEQFF
>TRBV5-8|-|-|TRBJ1-1
TGTGCCAGCAGCTTTGCCTCCAACACTGAAGCTTTCTTT
CASSFASNTEAFF
>TRBV30|few|-|TRBJ1-3
TGTGCCTGGAGTCTGGGGCAGCTAATCTCTGGAAACACCATATATTTT
CAWSLGQLISGNTIYF
>TRBV28|few|-|TRBJ1-2
TGTGCCAGCACCCTAGGGGAGGACTATGGCTACACCTTC
CASTLGEDYGYTF
>TRBV2|-|TRBD2|TRBJ2-1
TGTGCCAGCAGTGCTCTAGCGGGAGGTATAGCTGAGCAGTTCTTC
CASSALAGGIAEQFF
>TRBV2|-|TRBD1|TRBJ1-5
TGTGCCAGCAGTGATATACAGGGGGCCAGACAGCCCCAGCATTTT
CASSDIQGARQPQHF
>TRBV7-3|-|TRBD2|TRBJ2-5
TGTGCCAGCAGCTTGTCTAGCGGGGTTGGCCAAGAGACCCAGTACTTC
CASSLSSGVGQETQYF
>TRBV30|once|TRBD2|TRBJ2-7
TGTGCCTACACCGGGGGGTTCTACGAGCAGTACTTC
CAYTGGFYEQYF
>TRBV6-5|once|-|TRBJ1-5
TGTGCCAGCGGGAACCAGCCCCAGCATTTT
CASGNQPQHF
>TRBV5-1|-|TRBD1|TRBJ2-1
TGCGCCAGCAGCGTCCTGGGACAGGGGATCTACAATGAGCAGTTCTTC
CASSVLGQGIYNEQFF
>TRBV29-1|-|TRBD2|TRBJ2-7
TGCAGCGTTTTAGGACTAGCGGGACCACGGGCCTACGAGCAGTACTTC
CSVLGLAGPRAYEQYF
>TRBV30|-|-|TRBJ2-7
TGTGCCTGGCTGACGGCGGGCGTGCAGTACTTC
CAWLTAGVQYF
>TRBV2|-|-|TRBJ2-3
TGTGCCAGCAGTGAAAATAGGAGTCCGGATACGCAGTATTTT
CASSENRSPDTQYF
>TRBV9|-|-|TRBJ2-3
TGTGCCAGCAGCCCCCTAGCACAAAGCACAGATACGCAGTATTTT
CASSPLAQSTDTQYF
>TRBV18|many|-|TRBJ1-1
TGTGCCAGCTCACCATTAGGCCAGAACACTGAAGCTTTCTTT
CASSPLGQNTEAFF
>TRBV29-1|-|-|TRBJ1-1
TGCAGCGCGGGGCGATTCGAGAACACTGAAGCTTTCTTT
CSAGRFENTEAFF
>TRBV9|-|TRBD1|TRBJ1-4
TGTGCCAGCAGCGCGGAACTAGGAGGGACAGGGGATGAAAAACTGTTTTTT
CASSAELGGTGDEKLFF
>TRBV5-6|-|-|TRBJ1-5
TGTGCCAGCAGCTTGGCGAGGGATCAGCCCCAGCATTTT
CASSLARDQPQHF
>TRBV5-1|-|-|TRBJ2-1
TGCGCCAGCAGCTTGGCCTTGAGCTCCTACAATGAGCAGTTCTTC
CASSLALSSYNEQFF